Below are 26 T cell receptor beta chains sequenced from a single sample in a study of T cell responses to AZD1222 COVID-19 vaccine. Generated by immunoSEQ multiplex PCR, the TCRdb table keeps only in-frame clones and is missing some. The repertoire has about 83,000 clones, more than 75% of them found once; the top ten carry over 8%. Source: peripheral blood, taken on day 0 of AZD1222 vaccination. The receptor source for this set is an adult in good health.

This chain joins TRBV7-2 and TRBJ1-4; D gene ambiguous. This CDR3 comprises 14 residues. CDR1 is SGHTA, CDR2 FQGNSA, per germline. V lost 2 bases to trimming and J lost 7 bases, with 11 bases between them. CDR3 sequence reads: CASSLSPMGEKLFF. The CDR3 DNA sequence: TGTGCCAGCAGCTTAAGCCCGATGGGTGAAAAACTGTTTTTT.

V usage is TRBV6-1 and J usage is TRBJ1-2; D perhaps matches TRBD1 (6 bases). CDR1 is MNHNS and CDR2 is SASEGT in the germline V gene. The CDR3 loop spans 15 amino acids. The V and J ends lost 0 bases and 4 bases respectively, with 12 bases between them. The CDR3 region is CASSEALGAPYGYTF. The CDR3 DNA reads TGTGCCAGCAGTGAAGCGCTGGGGGCGCCCTATGGCTACACCTTC.

The CDR3 sequence: CASSITSGAKSTDTDTQYF. The CDR3 DNA reads as TGTGCCAGCAGCATAACTAGCGGGGCCAAATCGACAGACACAGATACGCAGTATTTT. The chain is built from TRBV7-9 and TRBJ2-3; TRBD2 matches 10 bases. The CDR3 extends over 19 amino acids. The V segment lost 5 bases and the J segment 2 bases; nucleotides outside the gene matches: 16. From germline, CDR1 is SEHNR and CDR2 FQNEAQ (reference sequence). Together with reference TRBV7-9 and TRBJ2-3, the CDR3 gives the full variable domain: DTGVSQNPRHKITKRGQNVTFRCDPISEHNRLYWYRQTLGQGPEFLTYFQNEAQLEKSRLLSDRFSAERPKGSFSTLEIQRTEQGDSAMYLCASSITSGAKSTDTDTQYFGPGTRLTVL.

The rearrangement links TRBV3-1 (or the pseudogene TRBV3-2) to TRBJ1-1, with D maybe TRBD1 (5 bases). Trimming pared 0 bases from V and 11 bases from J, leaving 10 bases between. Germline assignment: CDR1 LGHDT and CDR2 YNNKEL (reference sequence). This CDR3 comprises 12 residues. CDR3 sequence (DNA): TGTGCCAGCAGCCAAGAGGGGGGGTGGGCTTTCTTT. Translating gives CASSQEGGWAFF.

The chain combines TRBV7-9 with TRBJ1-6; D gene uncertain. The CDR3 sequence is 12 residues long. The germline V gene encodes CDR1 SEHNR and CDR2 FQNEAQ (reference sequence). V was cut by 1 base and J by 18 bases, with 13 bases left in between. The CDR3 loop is CASSLGEALPHF. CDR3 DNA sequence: TGTGCCAGCAGCTTAGGTGAGGCACTGCCCCACTTT.

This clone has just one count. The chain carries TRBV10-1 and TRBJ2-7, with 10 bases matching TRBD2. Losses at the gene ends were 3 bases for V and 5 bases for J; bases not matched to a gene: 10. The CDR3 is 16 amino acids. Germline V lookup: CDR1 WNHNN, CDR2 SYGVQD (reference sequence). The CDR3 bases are TGCGCCAGCAGTGAATCTCTAGCGGGAGCCGGCGACGAGCAGTACTTC. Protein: CASSESLAGAGDEQYF.

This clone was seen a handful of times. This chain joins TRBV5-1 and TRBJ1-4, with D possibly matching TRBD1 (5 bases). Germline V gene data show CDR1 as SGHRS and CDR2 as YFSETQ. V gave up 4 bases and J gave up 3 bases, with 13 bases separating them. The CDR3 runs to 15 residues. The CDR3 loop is CASSGSGTANEKLFF. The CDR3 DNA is TGCGCCAGCAGCGGATCCGGGACGGCTAATGAAAAACTGTTTTTT.

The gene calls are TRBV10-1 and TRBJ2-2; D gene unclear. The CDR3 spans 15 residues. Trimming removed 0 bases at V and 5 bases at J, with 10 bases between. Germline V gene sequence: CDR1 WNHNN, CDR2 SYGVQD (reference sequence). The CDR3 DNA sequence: TGCGCCAGCAGTGAGTCGACGCCTCTTACCGGGGAGCTGTTTTTT. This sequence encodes CASSESTPLTGELFF.

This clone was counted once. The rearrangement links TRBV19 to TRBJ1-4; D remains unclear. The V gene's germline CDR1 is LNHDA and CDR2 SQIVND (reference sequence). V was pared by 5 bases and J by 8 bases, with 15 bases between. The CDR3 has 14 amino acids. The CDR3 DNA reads TGTGCCAGTAGTCTCGTATGGAAATACGAAAAACTGTTTTTT. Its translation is CASSLVWKYEKLFF.

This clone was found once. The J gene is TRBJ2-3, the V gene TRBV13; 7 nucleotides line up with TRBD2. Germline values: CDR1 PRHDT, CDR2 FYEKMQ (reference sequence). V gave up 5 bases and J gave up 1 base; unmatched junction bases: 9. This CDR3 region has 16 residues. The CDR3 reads CASSEWGEGRTDTQYF. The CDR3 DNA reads TGTGCCAGCAGCGAGTGGGGGGAGGGACGCACAGATACGCAGTATTTT.

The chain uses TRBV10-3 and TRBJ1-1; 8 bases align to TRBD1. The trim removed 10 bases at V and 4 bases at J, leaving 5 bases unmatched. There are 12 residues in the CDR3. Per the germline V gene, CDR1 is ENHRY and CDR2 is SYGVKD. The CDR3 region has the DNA TGTGCCACCGGACAGGGTTTCACTGAAGCTTTCTTT. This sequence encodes CATGQGFTEAFF.

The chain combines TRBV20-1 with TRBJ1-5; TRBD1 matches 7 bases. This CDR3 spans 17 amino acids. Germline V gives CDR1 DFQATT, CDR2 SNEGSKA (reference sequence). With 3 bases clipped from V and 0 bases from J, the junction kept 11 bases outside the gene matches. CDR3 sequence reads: CSASGAYRGFSNQPQHF. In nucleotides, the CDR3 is TGCAGTGCTAGTGGGGCCTACAGGGGATTTAGCAATCAGCCCCAGCATTTT.

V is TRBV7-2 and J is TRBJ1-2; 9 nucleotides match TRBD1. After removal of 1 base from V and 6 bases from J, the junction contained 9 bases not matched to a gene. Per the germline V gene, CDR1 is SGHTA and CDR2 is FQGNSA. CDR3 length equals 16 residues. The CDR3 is CASSLGGQGSRNGYTF. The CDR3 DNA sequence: TGTGCCAGCAGCTTAGGGGGACAGGGCTCTCGAAATGGCTACACCTTC.

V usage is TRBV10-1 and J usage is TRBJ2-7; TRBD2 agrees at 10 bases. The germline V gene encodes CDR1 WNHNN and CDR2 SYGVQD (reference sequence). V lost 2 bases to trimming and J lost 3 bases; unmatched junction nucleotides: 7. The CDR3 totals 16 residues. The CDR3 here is CASSEGPIAGGYEQYF. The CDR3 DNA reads TGCGCCAGCAGTGAGGGGCCAATAGCGGGAGGCTACGAGCAGTACTTC.

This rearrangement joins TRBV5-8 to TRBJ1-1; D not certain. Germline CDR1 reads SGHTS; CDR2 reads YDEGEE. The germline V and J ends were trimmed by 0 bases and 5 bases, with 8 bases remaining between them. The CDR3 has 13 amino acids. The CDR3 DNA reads TGTGCCAGCAGCTTGGCTAGCGGTACTGAAGCTTTCTTT. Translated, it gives CASSLASGTEAFF.

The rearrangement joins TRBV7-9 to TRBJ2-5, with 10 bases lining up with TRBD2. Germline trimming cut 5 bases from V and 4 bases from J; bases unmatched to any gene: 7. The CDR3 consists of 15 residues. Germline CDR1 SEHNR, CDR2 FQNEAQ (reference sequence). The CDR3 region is CASSPPAGGIETQYF. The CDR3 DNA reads TGTGCCAGCAGCCCCCCAGCGGGGGGGATAGAGACCCAGTACTTC.

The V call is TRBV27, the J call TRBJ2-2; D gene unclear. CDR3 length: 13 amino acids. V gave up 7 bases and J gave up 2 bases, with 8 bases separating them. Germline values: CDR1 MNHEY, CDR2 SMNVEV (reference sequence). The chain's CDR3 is CASTTINTGELFF. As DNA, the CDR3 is TGTGCCAGCACCACAATAAACACCGGGGAGCTGTTTTTT.

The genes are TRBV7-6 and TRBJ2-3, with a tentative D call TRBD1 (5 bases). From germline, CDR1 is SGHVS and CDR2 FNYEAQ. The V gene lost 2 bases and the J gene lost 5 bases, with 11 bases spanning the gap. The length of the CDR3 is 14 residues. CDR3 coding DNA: TGTGCCAGCAGCTTACAGGGCGGTGTAGATACGCAGTATTTT. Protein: CASSLQGGVDTQYF.

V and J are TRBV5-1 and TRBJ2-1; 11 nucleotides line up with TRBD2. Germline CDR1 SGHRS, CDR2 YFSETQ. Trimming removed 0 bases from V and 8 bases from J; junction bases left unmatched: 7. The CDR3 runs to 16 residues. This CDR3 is CASSLALGLAGDEQFF. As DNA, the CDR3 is TGCGCCAGCAGCTTGGCCCTTGGACTAGCGGGTGATGAGCAGTTCTTC.

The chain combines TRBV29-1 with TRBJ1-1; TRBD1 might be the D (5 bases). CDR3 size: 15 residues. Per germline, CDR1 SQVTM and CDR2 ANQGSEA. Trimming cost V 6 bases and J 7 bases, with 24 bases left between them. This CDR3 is CSVHGKDTWGSEAFF. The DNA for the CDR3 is TGCAGCGTCCACGGAAAGGACACTTGGGGGAGTGAAGCTTTCTTT.

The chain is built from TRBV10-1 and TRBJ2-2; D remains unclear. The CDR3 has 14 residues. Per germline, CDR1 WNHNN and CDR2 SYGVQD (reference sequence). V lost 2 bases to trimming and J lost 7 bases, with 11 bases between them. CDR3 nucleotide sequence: TGCGCCAGCAGTGAGAGTCCCGGCTTCGGGGAGCTGTTTTTT. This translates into CASSESPGFGELFF.

CDR3 region: CASRQYRADNEQFF. The CDR3 region has the DNA TGTGCCAGCAGACAATACCGGGCCGACAATGAGCAGTTCTTC. The chain joins TRBV2 to TRBJ2-1, with no clear D. V lost 6 bases and J lost 5, with 14 bases in between. CDR3 length: 14 amino acids. The germline gives CDR1 SNHLY, CDR2 FYNNEI.

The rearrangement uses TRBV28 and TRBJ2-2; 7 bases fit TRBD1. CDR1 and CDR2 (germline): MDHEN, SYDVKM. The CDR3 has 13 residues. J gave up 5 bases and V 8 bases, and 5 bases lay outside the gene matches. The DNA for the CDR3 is TGTGCCAGCCGCGAGGGGGCAACCGGGGAGCTGTTTTTT. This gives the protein CASREGATGELFF.

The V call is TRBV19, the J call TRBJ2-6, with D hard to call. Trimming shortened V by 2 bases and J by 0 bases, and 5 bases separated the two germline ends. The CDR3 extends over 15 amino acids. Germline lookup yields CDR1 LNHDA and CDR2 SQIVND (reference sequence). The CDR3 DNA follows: TGTGCCAGTAGTATACTAGTCTCTGGGGCCAACGTCCTGACTTTC. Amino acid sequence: CASSILVSGANVLTF.

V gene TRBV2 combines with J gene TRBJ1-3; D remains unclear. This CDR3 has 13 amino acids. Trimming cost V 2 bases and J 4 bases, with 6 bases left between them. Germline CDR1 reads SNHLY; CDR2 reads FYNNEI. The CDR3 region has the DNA TGTGCCAGCAGTGAACTAGAGGGAAACACCATATATTTT. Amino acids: CASSELEGNTIYF.

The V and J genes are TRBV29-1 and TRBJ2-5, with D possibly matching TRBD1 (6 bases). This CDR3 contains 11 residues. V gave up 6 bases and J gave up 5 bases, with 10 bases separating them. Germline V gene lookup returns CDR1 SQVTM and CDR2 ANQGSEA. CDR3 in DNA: TGCAGCGTGGGGGCCATGGAGACCCAGTACTTC. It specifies CSVGAMETQYF.